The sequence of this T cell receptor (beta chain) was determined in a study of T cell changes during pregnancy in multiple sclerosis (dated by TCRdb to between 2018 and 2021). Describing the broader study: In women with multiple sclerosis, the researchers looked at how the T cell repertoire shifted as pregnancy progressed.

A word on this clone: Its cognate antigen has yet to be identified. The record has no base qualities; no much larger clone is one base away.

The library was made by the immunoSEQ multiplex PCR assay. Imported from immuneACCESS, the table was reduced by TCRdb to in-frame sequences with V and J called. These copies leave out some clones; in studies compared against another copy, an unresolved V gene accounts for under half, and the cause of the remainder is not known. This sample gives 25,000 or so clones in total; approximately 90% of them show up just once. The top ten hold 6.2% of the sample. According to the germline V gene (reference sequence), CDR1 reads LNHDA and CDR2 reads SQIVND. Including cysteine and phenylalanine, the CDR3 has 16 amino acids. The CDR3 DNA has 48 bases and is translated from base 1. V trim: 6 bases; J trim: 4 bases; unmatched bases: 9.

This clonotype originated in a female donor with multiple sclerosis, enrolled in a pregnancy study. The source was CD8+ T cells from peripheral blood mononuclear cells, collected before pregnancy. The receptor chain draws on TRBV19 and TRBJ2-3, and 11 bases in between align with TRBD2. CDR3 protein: CASRPFLAGGADTQYF. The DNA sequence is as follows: TGTGCCAGTAGGCCCTTTCTAGCGGGAGGCGCAGATACGCAGTATTTT.